This TCR beta chain derives from a study of T cell changes during pregnancy in multiple sclerosis. This CDR3 comprises 16 residues. V was shortened by 2 bases and J by 1 base, with 12 bases between the two germline ends. CDR1 SNHLY and CDR2 FYNNEI come from the germline V gene. TCRdb keeps only in-frame clones here, not all; method: immunoSEQ multiplex PCR. This sample carries approximately 69,000 clones, roughly 90% of them seen once, and the ten largest clones take about 0.3%. This receptor was obtained from a female donor in good health, enrolled as a control in a pregnancy study. The sample was CD4+ T cells from peripheral blood mononuclear cells, taken in the third trimester of pregnancy. J is TRBJ1-5 and V is TRBV2; D is uncertain. In DNA, the CDR3 is TGTGCCAGCAGTGAAAGTATCCTAGGAAGCAATCAGCCCCAGCATTTT. Residues: CASSESILGSNQPQHF.